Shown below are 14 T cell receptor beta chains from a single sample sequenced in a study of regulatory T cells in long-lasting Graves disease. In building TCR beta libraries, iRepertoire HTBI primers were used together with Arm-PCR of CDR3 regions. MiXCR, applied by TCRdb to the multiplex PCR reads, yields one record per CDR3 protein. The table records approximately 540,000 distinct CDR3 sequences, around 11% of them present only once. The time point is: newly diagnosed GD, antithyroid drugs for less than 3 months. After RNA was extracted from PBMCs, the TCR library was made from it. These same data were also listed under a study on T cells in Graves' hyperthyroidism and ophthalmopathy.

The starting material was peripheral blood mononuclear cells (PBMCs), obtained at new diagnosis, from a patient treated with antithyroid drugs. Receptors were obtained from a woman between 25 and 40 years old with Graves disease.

The CDR3 sequence: CASSFLGSATEAFF. The CDR3 DNA follows: TGCGCCAGCAGCTTTTTGGGTTCCGCCACTGAAGCTTTCTTT. The rearrangement joins TRBV5-1 to TRBJ1-1; D ambiguous. CDR1 and CDR2 (germline): SGHRS, YFSETQ. This CDR3 spans 14 amino acids. V shed 2 bases and J shed 4 bases, with 12 bases lying between them.

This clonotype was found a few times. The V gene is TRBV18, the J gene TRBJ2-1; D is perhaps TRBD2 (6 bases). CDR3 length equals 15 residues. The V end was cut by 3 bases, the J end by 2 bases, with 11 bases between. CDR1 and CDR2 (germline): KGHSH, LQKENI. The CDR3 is CASSPGRAAYNEQFF. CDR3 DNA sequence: TGTGCCAGCTCACCCGGGAGAGCCGCCTACAATGAGCAGTTCTTC.

This CDR3 reads CASSLVVGVGNEQYF. CDR3 bases: TGTGCCAGCAGCTTAGTGGTGGGGGTTGGGAACGAGCAGTACTTC. The chain couples TRBV11-2 to TRBJ2-7, with D tentatively TRBD1 or TRBD2 (5 bases each). Per germline, CDR1 SGHAT and CDR2 FQNNGV. Between the trimmed V and J ends, which lost 1 base and 5 bases, there was a span of 15 bases. CDR3 length equals 15 residues. Based on the CDR3 plus reference TRBV11-2 and TRBJ2-7, the full variable domain is EAGVAQSPRYKIIEKRQSVAFWCNPISGHATLYWYQQILGQGPKLLIQFQNNGVVDDSQLPKDRFSAERLKGVDSTLKIQPAKLEDSAVYLCASSLVVGVGNEQYFGPGTRLTVT.

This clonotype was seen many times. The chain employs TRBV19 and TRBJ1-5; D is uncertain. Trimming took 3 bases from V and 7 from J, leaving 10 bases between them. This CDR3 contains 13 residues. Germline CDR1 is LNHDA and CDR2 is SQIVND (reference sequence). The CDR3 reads CASSMTSGQPQHF. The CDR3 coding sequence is TGTGCCAGTAGTATGACATCGGGCCAGCCCCAGCATTTT.

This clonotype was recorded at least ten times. The CDR3 DNA sequence: TGTGCCAGCGGTTTCTGGTCCGACTCACCCCTCCACTTT. Translating it yields CASGFWSDSPLHF. V is TRBV2 and J is TRBJ1-6; no definite D call. The CDR3 sequence is 13 residues long. V was cut by 8 bases and J by 10 bases, with 15 bases left in between. Per the germline V gene, CDR1 is SNHLY and CDR2 is FYNNEI.

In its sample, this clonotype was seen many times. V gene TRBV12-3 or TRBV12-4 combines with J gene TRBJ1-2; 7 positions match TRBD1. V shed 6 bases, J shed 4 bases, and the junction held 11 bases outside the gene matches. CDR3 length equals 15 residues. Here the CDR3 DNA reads TGTGCCAGCAGCTCCCGGGACAGAGTGAGCTATGGCTACACCTTC. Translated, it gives CASSSRDRVSYGYTF.

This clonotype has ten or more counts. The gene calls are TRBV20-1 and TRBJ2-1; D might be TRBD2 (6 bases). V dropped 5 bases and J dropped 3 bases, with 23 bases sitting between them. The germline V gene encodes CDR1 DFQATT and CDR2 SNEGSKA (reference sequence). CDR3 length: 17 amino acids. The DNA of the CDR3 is TGCAGTGCTGCCCGAATCGATAGCGGTAGTAACTACAATGAGCAGTTCTTC. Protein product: CSAARIDSGSNYNEQFF.

The CDR3 protein is CASSMGGPGNTIYF. In DNA, the CDR3 is TGTGCCAGTAGTATGGGGGGGCCCGGAAACACCATATATTTT. The chain employs TRBV19 and TRBJ1-3; a possible D gene is TRBD1 (6 bases). The CDR3 has 14 residues. Germline CDR1 is LNHDA and CDR2 is SQIVND (reference sequence). Trimming cost V 3 bases and J 4 bases, with 10 bases left between them. The full variable domain, its missing parts supplied by reference TRBV19 and TRBJ1-3, is DGGITQSPKYLFRKEGQNVTLSCEQNLNHDAMYWYRQDPGQGLRLIYYSQIVNDFQKGDIAEGYSVSREKKESFPLTVTSAQKNPTAFYLCASSMGGPGNTIYFGEGSWLTVV.

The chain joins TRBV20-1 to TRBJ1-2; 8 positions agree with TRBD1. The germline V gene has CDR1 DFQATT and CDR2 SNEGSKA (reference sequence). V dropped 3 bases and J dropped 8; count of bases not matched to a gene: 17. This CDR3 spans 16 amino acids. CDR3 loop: CSASGTAGGVGAGYTF. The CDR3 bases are TGCAGTGCTAGCGGGACTGCAGGGGGCGTCGGAGCCGGCTACACCTTC.

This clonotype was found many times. The CDR3, as DNA: TGTGCCAGCAGCCAGGGACGGGGAAGGGGGCCCACTGAAGCTTTCTTT. Encoded protein: CASSQGRGRGPTEAFF. This chain uses TRBV3-1 with TRBJ1-1, with 7 positions matching TRBD1. Germline CDR1 reads LGHDT; CDR2 reads YNNKEL (reference sequence). The CDR3 spans 16 residues. With 3 bases clipped from V and 4 bases from J, the junction kept 11 bases outside the gene matches.

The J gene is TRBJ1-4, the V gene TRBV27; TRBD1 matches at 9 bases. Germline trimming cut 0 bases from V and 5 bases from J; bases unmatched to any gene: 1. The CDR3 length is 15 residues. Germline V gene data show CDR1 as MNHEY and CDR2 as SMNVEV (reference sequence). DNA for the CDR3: TGTGCCAGCAGTTTATCCGGGACAGGGAATGAAAAACTGTTTTTT. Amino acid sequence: CASSLSGTGNEKLFF.

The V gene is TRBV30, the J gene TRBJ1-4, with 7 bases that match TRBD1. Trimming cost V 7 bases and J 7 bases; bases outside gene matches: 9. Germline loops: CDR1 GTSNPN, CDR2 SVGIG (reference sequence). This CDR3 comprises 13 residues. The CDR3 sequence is CASLERGPEKLFF. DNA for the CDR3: TGTGCCTCCCTCGAGAGGGGGCCTGAAAAACTGTTTTTT.

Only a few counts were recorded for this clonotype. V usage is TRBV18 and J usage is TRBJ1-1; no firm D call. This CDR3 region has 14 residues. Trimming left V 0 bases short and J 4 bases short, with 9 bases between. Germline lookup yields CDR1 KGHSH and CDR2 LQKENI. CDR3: CASSPPSQPTEAFF. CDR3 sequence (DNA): TGTGCCAGCTCACCACCGTCCCAGCCCACTGAAGCTTTCTTT.

The CDR3 DNA is TGTGCCAGCAGCTTAGATCGCACCAGAACCGGGGAGCTGTTTTTT. Translated, it gives CASSLDRTRTGELFF. The chain joins TRBV27 to TRBJ2-2; D gene uncertain. The CDR3 length is 15 residues. Between the trimmed V and J ends, which lost 6 bases and 5 bases, there was a span of 16 bases. The germline V gene has CDR1 MNHEY and CDR2 SMNVEV (reference sequence).